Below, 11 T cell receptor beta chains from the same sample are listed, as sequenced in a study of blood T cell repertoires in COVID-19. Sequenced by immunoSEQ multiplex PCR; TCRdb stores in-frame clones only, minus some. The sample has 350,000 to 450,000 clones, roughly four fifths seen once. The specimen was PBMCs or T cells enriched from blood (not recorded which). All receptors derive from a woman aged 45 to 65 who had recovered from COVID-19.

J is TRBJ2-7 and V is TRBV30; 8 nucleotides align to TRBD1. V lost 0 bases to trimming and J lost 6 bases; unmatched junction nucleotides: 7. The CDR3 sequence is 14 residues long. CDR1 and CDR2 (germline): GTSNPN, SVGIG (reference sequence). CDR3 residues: CAWSVQGAGFEQYF. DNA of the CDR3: TGTGCCTGGAGTGTCCAGGGGGCGGGGTTCGAGCAGTACTTC.

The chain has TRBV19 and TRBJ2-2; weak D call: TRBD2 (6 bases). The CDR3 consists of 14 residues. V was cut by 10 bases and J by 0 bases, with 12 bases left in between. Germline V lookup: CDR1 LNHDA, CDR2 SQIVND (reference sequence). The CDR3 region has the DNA TGTGCCATCCAGGGACTTGCGAACACCGGGGAGCTGTTTTTT. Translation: CAIQGLANTGELFF. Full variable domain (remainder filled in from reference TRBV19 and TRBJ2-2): DGGITQSPKYLFRKEGQNVTLSCEQNLNHDAMYWYRQDPGQGLRLIYYSQIVNDFQKGDIAEGYSVSREKKESFPLTVTSAQKNPTAFYLCAIQGLANTGELFFGEGSRLTVL.

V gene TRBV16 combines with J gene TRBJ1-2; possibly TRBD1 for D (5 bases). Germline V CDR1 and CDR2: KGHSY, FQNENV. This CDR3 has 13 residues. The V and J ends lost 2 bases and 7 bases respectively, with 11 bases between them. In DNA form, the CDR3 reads TGTGCCAGCAGCCAACGGGGGGAATCTGGCTACACCTTC. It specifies CASSQRGESGYTF. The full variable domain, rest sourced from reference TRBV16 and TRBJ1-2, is GEEVAQTPKHLVRGEGQKAKLYCAPIKGHSYVFWYQQVLKNEFKFLISFQNENVFDETGMPKERFSAKCLPNSPCSLEIQATKLEDSAVYFCASSQRGESGYTFGSGTRLTVV.

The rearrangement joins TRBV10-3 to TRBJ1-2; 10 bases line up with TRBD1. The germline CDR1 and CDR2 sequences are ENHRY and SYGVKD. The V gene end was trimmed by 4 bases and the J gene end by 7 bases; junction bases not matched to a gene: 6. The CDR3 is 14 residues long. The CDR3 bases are TGTGCCATCAGTGGCACCGGGACAGGGGTTGGCTACACCTTC. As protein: CAISGTGTGVGYTF.

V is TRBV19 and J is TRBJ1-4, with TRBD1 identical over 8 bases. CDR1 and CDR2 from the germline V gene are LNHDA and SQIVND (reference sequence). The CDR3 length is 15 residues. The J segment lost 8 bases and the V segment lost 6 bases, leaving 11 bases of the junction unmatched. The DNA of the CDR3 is TGTGCCAGTAGCGCTACAGGGGGGAAGGAAGAAAAACTGTTTTTT. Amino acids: CASSATGGKEEKLFF.

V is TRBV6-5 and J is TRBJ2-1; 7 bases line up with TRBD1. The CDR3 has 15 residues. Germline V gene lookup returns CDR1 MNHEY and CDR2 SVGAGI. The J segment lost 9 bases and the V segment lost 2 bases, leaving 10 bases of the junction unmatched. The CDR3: CASSYEGALEGEQFF. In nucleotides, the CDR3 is TGTGCCAGCAGTTACGAGGGGGCTTTAGAAGGTGAGCAGTTCTTC.

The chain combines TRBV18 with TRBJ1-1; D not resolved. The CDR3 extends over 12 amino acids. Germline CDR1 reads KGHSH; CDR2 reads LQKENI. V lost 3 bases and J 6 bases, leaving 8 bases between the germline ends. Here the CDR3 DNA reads TGTGCCAGCTCACCCGGGGATCCTGAAGCTTTCTTT. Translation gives CASSPGDPEAFF.

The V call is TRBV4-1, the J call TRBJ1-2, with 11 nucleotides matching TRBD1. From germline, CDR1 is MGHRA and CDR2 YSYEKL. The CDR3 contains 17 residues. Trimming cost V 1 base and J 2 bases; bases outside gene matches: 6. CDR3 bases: TGCGCCAGCAGCCAAGCGACCGGGACAGGGGGAAACTATGGCTACACCTTC. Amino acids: CASSQATGTGGNYGYTF.

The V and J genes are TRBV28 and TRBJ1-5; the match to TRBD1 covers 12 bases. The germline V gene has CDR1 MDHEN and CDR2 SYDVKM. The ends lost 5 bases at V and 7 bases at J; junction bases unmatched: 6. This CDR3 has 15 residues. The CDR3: CASSLRDRGRQPQHF. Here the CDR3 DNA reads TGTGCCAGCAGTCTCCGGGACAGGGGGCGACAGCCCCAGCATTTT.

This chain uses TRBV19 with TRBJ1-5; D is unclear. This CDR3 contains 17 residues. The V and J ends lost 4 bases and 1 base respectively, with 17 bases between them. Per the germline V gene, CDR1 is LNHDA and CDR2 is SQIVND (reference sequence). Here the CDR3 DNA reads TGTGCCAGTAGTAAGATCTTGCAAGGGAGCAGCAATCAGCCCCAGCATTTT. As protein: CASSKILQGSSNQPQHF.

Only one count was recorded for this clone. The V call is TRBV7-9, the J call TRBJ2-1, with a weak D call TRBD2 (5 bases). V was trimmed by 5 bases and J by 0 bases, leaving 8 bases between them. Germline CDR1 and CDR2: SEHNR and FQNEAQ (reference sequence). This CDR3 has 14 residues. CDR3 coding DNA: TGTGCCAGCAGCCGGGATCTCTCCTACAATGAGCAGTTCTTC. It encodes CASSRDLSYNEQFF.